A single sample gave rise to the 18 T cell receptor beta chains below, sequenced in a study of low-dose radiotherapy and immunotherapy resistance in tumors. First-strand cDNA used TRAV- and TRBV-specific primers, covering alpha and beta chains. The TCRs were subjected to amplification over approximately 18 PCR cycles employing a constant-region primer in conjunction with a V-primer adapter. TCRdb reprocessed the reads via MiXCR and lists one record per CDR3 protein. The sample includes about 64,000 distinct CDR3 sequences, more than 25% of them seen just once. Time point specified: before trial treatment. This material consisted of PBMCs, taken before treatment. These TCRs come from a male donor with rectosigmoid adenocarcinoma.

The genes are TRBV7-2 and TRBJ2-1; 9 nucleotides match TRBD2. The ends lost 5 bases at V and 4 bases at J; junction bases unmatched: 6. This CDR3 is 15 amino acids long. Germline lookup yields CDR1 SGHTA and CDR2 FQGNSA. The chain's CDR3 is CASSVSGSQYNEQFF. CDR3 sequence (DNA): TGTGCCAGCAGCGTTAGCGGGAGTCAGTACAATGAGCAGTTCTTC.

By its share, this clonotype is medium-sized. The rearrangement uses TRBV6-2 or TRBV6-3 and TRBJ1-1, with a possible D match to TRBD1 (6 bases). The CDR3 has 14 amino acids. Trimming pared 2 bases from V and 1 base from J, leaving 8 bases between. CDR1 is MNHEY and CDR2 is SVGEGT in the germline V gene. Here the CDR3 DNA reads TGTGCCAGCAGTTACGGGGGCCCGAACACTGAAGCTTTCTTT. Translated: CASSYGGPNTEAFF.

This clonotype was counted ten times or more. This sequence joins TRBV29-1 and TRBJ1-1; 7 bases agree with TRBD1. The CDR3 consists of 10 residues. Unmatched junction bases numbered 2, after V lost 4 bases and J lost 9 bases. Germline V lookup: CDR1 SQVTM, CDR2 ANQGSEA. For the CDR3, the DNA is TGCAGCGTTGGGACAGGCCAAGCTTTCTTT. This encodes CSVGTGQAFF.

This clonotype is termed medium-sized. The chain joins TRBV28 to TRBJ2-7, with unresolved D. Germline CDR1 and CDR2: MDHEN and SYDVKM. The CDR3 has 14 residues. V lost 10 bases, J lost 0 bases, and 16 bases lay in between. The CDR3 sequence: CATRTIYGSYEQYF. The CDR3 nucleotides read TGTGCCACCCGGACGATCTACGGCTCCTACGAGCAGTACTTC.

This clonotype has just a few counts. V usage is TRBV9 and J usage is TRBJ1-6, with 11 bases identical to TRBD1. The V gene end was trimmed by 3 bases and the J gene end by 7 bases; junction bases not matched to a gene: 3. CDR3 length equals 15 residues. Germline values: CDR1 SGDLS, CDR2 YYNGEE. The DNA of the CDR3 is TGTGCCAGCAGCGACCGGGACAGGGGGAATTCACCCCTCCACTTT. It encodes CASSDRDRGNSPLHF.

CDR3 sequence reads: CASSQVGTGGHHEQYF. The DNA of the CDR3 is TGCGCCAGCAGCCAAGTGGGGACAGGAGGTCACCACGAGCAGTACTTC. This sequence joins TRBV4-1 and TRBJ2-7; 8 bases fit TRBD1. The germline V gene has CDR1 MGHRA and CDR2 YSYEKL. This CDR3 is built from 16 residues. After removal of 1 base from V and 5 bases from J, the junction contained 10 bases not matched to a gene.

This clonotype appeared many times. This chain uses TRBV12-3 or TRBV12-4 with TRBJ2-3; D unclear. Trimming stripped 2 bases from V and 3 bases from J, with 12 bases between. The CDR3 is made up of 15 amino acids. This CDR3 reads CASSLIRFGTDTQYF. The CDR3 DNA reads TGTGCCAGCAGTTTAATCAGATTCGGTACAGATACGCAGTATTTT.

Notes on this clonotype: A read error is the likely source, as a far larger clone sits one nucleotide away. CDR3 bases: TGTGCCAGCAGTTTACCCCTGGGGGGATACGAAAACAATGAGCAGTACTTC. The encoded protein is CASSLPLGGYENNEQYF. V usage is TRBV28 and J usage is TRBJ2-7; D is possibly TRBD2 (6 bases). The length of the CDR3 is 17 residues. V was pared by 2 bases and J by 7 bases, with 24 bases between. Germline V gene lookup returns CDR1 MDHEN and CDR2 SYDVKM.

The chain links TRBV29-1 to TRBJ2-3, with D unresolved. CDR3 length: 14 amino acids. In germline, CDR1 is SQVTM, CDR2 ANQGSEA. The ends were cut back, 2 bases at V and 5 bases at J, with 14 bases in the middle. The CDR3 nucleotides read TGCAGCGTTGAACTCCGGACGTCTGGAGATACGCAGTATTTT. Translated, it gives CSVELRTSGDTQYF.

The genes are TRBV5-5 and TRBJ2-7; 9 bases match TRBD1. This CDR3 spans 13 amino acids. With V trimmed by 5 bases and J by 4 bases, 4 bases remained unmatched. Germline V lookup: CDR1 SGHKS, CDR2 YYEKEE (reference sequence). CDR3 protein: CASSRDREYEQYF. The CDR3 DNA reads as TGTGCCAGCAGTCGGGACAGGGAGTACGAGCAGTACTTC.

This clonotype has at least ten counts. This chain connects TRBV28 to TRBJ2-7, with a possible D match to TRBD2 (5 bases). CDR1 MDHEN and CDR2 SYDVKM come from the germline V gene. The ends were cut back, 9 bases at V and 6 bases at J, with 21 bases in the middle. The CDR3 loop spans 14 amino acids. The CDR3 DNA follows: TGTGCCAGTAGAGGGAGCGGTTGGGAACTCGAGCAGTACTTC. Translating gives CASRGSGWELEQYF.

This clonotype was seen ten or more times. The chain carries TRBV6-5 and TRBJ1-5, with 8 bases fitting TRBD1. CDR3 size: 16 residues. Germline loops: CDR1 MNHEY, CDR2 SVGAGI. With V trimmed by 6 bases and J by 5 bases, 12 bases remained unmatched. The CDR3 DNA follows: TGTGCCAGCAGACCCGGGACAGGCCGGGGGGATCAGCCCCAGCATTTT. Protein sequence: CASRPGTGRGDQPQHF.

In its sample, this clonotype was seen many times. The chain is built from TRBV20-1 and TRBJ2-7; D is uncertain. The V gene's germline CDR1 is DFQATT and CDR2 SNEGSKA (reference sequence). V was shortened by 4 bases and J by 7 bases, with 11 bases between the two germline ends. This CDR3 region has 11 residues. The CDR3 region has the DNA TGCAGTGCTAACCTCGGGCGGGAGCAGTACTTC. It codes for CSANLGREQYF.

In DNA form, the CDR3 reads TGCGCCAGCAGCCCCGTTGCGGCCTACGAGCAGTACTTC. Encoded protein: CASSPVAAYEQYF. This chain joins TRBV4-3 and TRBJ2-7; no definite D call. This CDR3 comprises 13 residues. Trimming stripped 4 bases from V and 2 bases from J, with 9 bases between. Per the germline V gene, CDR1 is LGHNA and CDR2 is YSLEER.

This clonotype was picked up many times. The rearrangement joins TRBV20-1 to TRBJ2-7; tentatively, D is TRBD1 (6 bases). In germline, CDR1 is DFQATT, CDR2 SNEGSKA (reference sequence). CDR3 length: 12 amino acids. Trimming pared 5 bases from V and 3 bases from J, leaving 11 bases between. CDR3 DNA sequence: TGCAGTGCTTCGGAACAGGGCTACGAGCAGTACTTC. Encoded protein: CSASEQGYEQYF.

The sample holds many counts of this clonotype. The J gene is TRBJ2-1, the V gene TRBV9, with 7 bases fitting TRBD2. The CDR3 spans 15 residues. With 0 bases clipped from V and 2 bases from J, the junction kept 2 bases outside the gene matches. The germline V gene has CDR1 SGDLS and CDR2 YYNGEE. Here the CDR3 reads CASSVGAGAYNEQFF. CDR3 coding DNA: TGTGCCAGCAGCGTAGGCGCGGGGGCCTACAATGAGCAGTTCTTC. Full variable domain (outside the CDR3, taken from reference TRBV9 and TRBJ2-1): DSGVTQTPKHLITATGQRVTLRCSPRSGDLSVYWYQQSLDQGLQFLIQYYNGEERAKGNILERFSAQQFPDLHSELNLSSLELGDSALYFCASSVGAGAYNEQFFGPGTRLTVL.

This clonotype has a count of ten or more. The CDR3 sequence is CASNLGQGDQTQYF. CDR3 DNA: TGTGCCAGCAATTTGGGACAGGGGGATCAGACCCAGTACTTC. This rearrangement joins TRBV7-9 to TRBJ2-5; 11 bases map to TRBD1. J was trimmed by 6 bases and V by 7 bases; bases with no gene match: 7. Germline V gives CDR1 SEHNR, CDR2 FQNEAQ (reference sequence). The CDR3 totals 14 residues.

This clonotype was seen at least ten times. This chain links TRBV29-1 with TRBJ2-2; a weak D match, TRBD2 (6 bases). CDR1 SQVTM and CDR2 ANQGSEA come from the germline V gene. V lost 7 bases to trimming and J lost 0 bases, with 12 bases between them. This CDR3 contains 14 residues. The CDR3 protein is CSGRGGPNTGELFF. For the CDR3, the DNA is TGCAGCGGCCGTGGAGGGCCGAACACCGGGGAGCTGTTTTTT.